This T cell receptor beta chain originates from a study of blood T cell repertoires in COVID-19. Study in general: The cDNA or gDNA used as material had been derived from T cells, B-cell-depleted T cells, or PBMCs.

The CDR3 extends over 15 amino acids. V shed 1 base and J 2 bases; nucleotides not matched to a gene: 2. The germline CDR1 and CDR2 sequences are MNHNS and SASEGT. TCRdb keeps only in-frame clones here, not all; method: immunoSEQ multiplex PCR. The sample consists of around 230,000 clones, 70% to 90% of them appearing once. This TCR was sampled from a woman in her thirties or forties with acute COVID-19. V is TRBV6-1 and J is TRBJ2-5; 9 bases match TRBD2. Sequenced material: PBMCs or T cells enriched from blood (not recorded which). DNA of the CDR3: TGTGCCAGCAGTGAAGTAGCGGGAGAGCAAGAGACCCAGTACTTC. Its protein is CASSEVAGEQETQYF.